This T cell receptor (beta chain) was found in a study of radiotherapy plus CTLA-4 blockade in lung cancer. Study observations and caveats: After treatment with radiotherapy plus ipilimumab, TCR clones that came from the tumor expanded in blood. Best predicting response, reportedly, were early blood T cell clone dynamics, with interferon-beta.

CDR1 is KGHSH, CDR2 LQKENI, per germline. The CDR3 contains 12 residues. Trimming took off 5 bases at V and 11 bases at J, with 15 bases between the two ends. Patients in the study, people with chemo-refractory metastatic non-small-cell lung cancer, received focal radiation plus ipilimumab CTLA-4 blockade. Only in-frame clones appear in the TCRdb table, and some are missing; sequencing was by immunoSEQ multiplex PCR. The sample lists 90,000 to 150,000 clones, 75% to 80% seen once, with roughly 5% in the top ten. Only a few counts were recorded for this clone. Its target is not known. The sequence came from a human donor with non-small cell lung cancer who had a partial response to radiotherapy plus ipilimumab. Sequencing used peripheral blood, obtained from a patient treated with radiotherapy plus ipilimumab. The J gene is TRBJ1-1, the V gene TRBV18; D possibly corresponds to TRBD1 (6 bases). As DNA, the CDR3 is TGTGCCAGCTCAGTATTCAAGGGGGATGCTTTCTTT. As protein: CASSVFKGDAFF.